Listed here is a single T cell receptor (beta chain). The CDR3 length is 16 residues. After removal of 4 bases from V and 5 bases from J, the junction contained 13 bases not matched to a gene. Germline assignment: CDR1 MNHEY and CDR2 SVGAGI. The data derive from a study of blood T cell repertoires in COVID-19. Across the study: From the United States, Italy and Spain came samples of acute and convalescent COVID-19. PBMCs, B-cell-depleted T cells, or T cells were the source of the cDNA or gDNA that made up the material.

Under the authors' procedure: By means of reference gene primer amplification, nucleated cell counts were estimated. Measured with immunoSEQ multiplex PCR; TCRdb has only the in-frame clones, and not every one. That table is the source of V, J and clone size, and D and trimming were worked out from the DNA. The data hold approximately 100,000 clones, with less than 85% observed a single time. The rearrangement uses TRBV6-5 and TRBJ1-2, with 7 nucleotides matching TRBD1. Specimen: peripheral blood. The sequence came from a man aged 65 to 79 with active or convalescent COVID-19. CDR3 sequence: CASSSPGGKGVYGYTF. The CDR3 region has the DNA TGTGCCAGCAGTTCCCCAGGGGGGAAGGGGGTTTATGGCTACACCTTC.